This TCR beta chain was retrieved from a study of Tregs in tolerant kidney transplant recipients. TCRdb's table, derived via immunoSEQ multiplex PCR, lists solely in-frame clones and lacks some. This table lists approximately 52,000 clones. A word on this clone: The read falls 3 residues short of the CDR3 end, and the missing part is taken from the germline J gene.

The CDR3 extends over 14 amino acids. From germline, CDR1 is SQVTM and CDR2 ANQGSEA. J lost 3 bases, V lost 7 bases, and 6 bases had no gene match. The V call is TRBV29-1, the J call TRBJ2-3, with TRBD1 matching 11 bases. The TCR was taken from a human donor who received a combined kidney and bone marrow transplant. The specimen comprised CD4+ T cells from blood, sampled before the transplant. Incomplete CDR3 DNA: TGCAGCGCCTGGACAGGGGGCGCGACAGATACG. It yields the protein CSAWTGGATDT. The whole CDR3 protein reads CSAWTGGATDTQYF.